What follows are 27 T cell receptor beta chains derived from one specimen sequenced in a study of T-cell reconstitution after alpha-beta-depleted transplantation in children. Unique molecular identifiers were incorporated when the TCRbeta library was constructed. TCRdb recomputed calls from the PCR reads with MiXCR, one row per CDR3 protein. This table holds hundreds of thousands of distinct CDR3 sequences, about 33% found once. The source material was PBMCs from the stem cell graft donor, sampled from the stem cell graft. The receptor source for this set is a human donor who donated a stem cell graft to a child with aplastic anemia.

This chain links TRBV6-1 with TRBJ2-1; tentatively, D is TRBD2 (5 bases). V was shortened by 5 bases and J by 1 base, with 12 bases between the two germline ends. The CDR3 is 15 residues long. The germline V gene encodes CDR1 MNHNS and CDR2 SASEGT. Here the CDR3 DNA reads TGTGCCAGCAGTCGAAACCGGGGTTCCTACAATGAGCAGTTCTTC. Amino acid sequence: CASSRNRGSYNEQFF.

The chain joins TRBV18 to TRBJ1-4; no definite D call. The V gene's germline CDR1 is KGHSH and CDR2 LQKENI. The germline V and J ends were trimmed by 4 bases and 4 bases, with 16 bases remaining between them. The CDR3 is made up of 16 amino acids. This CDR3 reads CASSLDRGRVNEKLFF. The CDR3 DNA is TGTGCCAGCTCACTAGACCGGGGAAGAGTTAATGAAAAACTGTTTTTT.

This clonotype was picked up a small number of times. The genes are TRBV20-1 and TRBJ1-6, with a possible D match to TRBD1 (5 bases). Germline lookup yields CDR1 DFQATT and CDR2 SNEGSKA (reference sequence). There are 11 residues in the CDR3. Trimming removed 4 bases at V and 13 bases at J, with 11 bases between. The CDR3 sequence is CSATGGGPLHF. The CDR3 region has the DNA TGCAGTGCTACTGGGGGAGGGCCCCTCCACTTT.

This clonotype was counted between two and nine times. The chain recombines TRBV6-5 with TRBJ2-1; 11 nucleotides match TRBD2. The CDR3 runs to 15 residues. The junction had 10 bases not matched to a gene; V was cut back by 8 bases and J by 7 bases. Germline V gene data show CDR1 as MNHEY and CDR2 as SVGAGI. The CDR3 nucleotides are TGTGCCAGCCATAGACTAGCGGGAAGGAAGAATGAGCAGTTCTTC. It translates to CASHRLAGRKNEQFF.

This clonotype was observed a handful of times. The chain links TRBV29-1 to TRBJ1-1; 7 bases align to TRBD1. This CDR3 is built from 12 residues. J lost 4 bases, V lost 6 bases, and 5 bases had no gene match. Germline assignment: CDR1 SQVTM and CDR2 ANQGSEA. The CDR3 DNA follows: TGCAGCGTCCTGACAGGGACCACTGAAGCTTTCTTT. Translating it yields CSVLTGTTEAFF.

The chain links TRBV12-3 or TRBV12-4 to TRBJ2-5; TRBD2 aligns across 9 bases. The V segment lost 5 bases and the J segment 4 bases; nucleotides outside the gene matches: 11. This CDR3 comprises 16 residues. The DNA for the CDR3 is TGTGCCAGCAGTACTAGTAGCGGGAGTGATGGAGAGACCCAGTACTTC. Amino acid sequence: CASSTSSGSDGETQYF.

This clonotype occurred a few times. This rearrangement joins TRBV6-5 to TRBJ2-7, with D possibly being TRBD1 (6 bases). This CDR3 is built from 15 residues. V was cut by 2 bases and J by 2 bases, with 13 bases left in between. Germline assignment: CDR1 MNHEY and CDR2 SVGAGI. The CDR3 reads CASSYRPQGTYEQYF. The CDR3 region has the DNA TGTGCCAGCAGTTACCGACCACAGGGAACCTACGAGCAGTACTTC.

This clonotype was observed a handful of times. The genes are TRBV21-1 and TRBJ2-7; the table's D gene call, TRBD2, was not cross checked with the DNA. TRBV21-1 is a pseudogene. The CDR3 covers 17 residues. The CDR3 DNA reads TGTGCCAGCAGCGAAGGACTAGCGGGCCCGAGCTCCTACGAGCAGTACGTC. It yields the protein CASSEGLAGPSSYEQYV.

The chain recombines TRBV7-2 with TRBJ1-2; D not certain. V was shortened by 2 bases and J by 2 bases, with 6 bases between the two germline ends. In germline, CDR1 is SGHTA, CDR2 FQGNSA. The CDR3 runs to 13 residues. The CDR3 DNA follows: TGTGCCAGCAGCTTAATCGGCAACTATGGCTACACCTTC. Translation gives CASSLIGNYGYTF. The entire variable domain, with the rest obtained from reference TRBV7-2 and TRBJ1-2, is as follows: GAGVSQSPSNKVTEKGKDVELRCDPISGHTALYWYRQSLGQGLEFLIYFQGNSAPDKSGLPSDRFSAERTGGSVSTLTIQRTQQEDSAVYLCASSLIGNYGYTFGSGTRLTVV.

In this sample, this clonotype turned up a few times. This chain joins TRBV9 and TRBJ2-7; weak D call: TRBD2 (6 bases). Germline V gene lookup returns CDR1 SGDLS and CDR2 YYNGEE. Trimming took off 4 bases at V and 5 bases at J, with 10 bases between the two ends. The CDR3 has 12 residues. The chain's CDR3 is CASSLGGHEQYF. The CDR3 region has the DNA TGTGCCAGCAGCCTTGGAGGGCACGAGCAGTACTTC.

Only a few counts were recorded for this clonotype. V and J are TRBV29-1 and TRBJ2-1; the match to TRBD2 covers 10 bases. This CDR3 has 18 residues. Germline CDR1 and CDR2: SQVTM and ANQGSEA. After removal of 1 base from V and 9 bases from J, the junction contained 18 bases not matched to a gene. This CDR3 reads CSVEVGLGLAGEYGEQFF. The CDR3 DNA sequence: TGCAGCGTTGAAGTGGGGTTAGGGCTAGCGGGAGAATACGGTGAGCAGTTCTTC.

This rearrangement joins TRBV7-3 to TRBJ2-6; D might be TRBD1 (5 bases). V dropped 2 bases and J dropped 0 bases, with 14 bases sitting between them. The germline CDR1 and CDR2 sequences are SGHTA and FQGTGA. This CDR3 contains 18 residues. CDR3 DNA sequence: TGTGCCAGCAGCTTAGCAGGGCTCACGCCCTCTGGGGCCAACGTCCTGACTTTC. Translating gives CASSLAGLTPSGANVLTF.

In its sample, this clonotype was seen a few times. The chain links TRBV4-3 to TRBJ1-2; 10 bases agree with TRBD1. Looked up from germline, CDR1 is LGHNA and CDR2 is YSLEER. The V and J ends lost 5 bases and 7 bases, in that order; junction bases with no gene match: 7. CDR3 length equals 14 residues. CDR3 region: CASSVRQGAGGYTF. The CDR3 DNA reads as TGCGCCAGCAGCGTGCGACAGGGGGCCGGTGGCTACACCTTC.

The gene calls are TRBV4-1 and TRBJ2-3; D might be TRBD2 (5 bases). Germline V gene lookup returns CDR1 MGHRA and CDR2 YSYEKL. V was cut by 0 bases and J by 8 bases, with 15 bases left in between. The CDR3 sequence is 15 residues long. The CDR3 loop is CASSQDKTGGGTQYF. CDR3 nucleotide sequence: TGCGCCAGCAGCCAAGATAAGACTGGCGGAGGTACGCAGTATTTT.

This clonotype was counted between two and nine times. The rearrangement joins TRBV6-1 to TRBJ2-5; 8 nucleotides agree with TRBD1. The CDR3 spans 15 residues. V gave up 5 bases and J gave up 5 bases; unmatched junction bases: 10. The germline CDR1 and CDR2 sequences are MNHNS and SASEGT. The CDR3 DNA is TGTGCCAGCAGTACCTTAGACAGGGGTGGTGAGACCCAGTACTTC. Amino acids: CASSTLDRGGETQYF.

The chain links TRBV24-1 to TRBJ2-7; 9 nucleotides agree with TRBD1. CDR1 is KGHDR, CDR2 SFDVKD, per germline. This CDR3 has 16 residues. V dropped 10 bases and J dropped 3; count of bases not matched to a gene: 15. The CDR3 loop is CATTTRDRAKFYEQYV. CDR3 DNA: TGTGCCACGACCACCCGGGACAGGGCTAAATTCTACGAGCAGTACGTC.

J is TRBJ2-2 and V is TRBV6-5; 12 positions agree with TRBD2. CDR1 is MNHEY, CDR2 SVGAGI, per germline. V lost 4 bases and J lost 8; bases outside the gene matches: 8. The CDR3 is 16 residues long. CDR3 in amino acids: CASSSRLAGEGGELFF. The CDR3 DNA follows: TGTGCCAGCAGTTCAAGACTAGCGGGAGAAGGAGGGGAGCTGTTTTTT.

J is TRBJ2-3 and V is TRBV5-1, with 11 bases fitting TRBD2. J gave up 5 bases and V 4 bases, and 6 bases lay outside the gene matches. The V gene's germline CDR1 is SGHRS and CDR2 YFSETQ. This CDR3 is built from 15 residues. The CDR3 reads CASSIRLAGLDTQYF. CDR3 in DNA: TGCGCCAGCAGCATAAGACTAGCGGGATTAGATACGCAGTATTTT.

CDR3 nucleotide sequence: TGCAGCGGCAGGGCCGGCGGGAGTGGGAATGAGCAGTTCTTC. Translated, it gives CSGRAGGSGNEQFF. The chain carries TRBV20-1 and TRBJ2-1, with 7 bases identical to TRBD2. Germline-derived CDR1 and CDR2 are DFQATT and SNEGSKA (reference sequence). The length of the CDR3 is 14 residues.

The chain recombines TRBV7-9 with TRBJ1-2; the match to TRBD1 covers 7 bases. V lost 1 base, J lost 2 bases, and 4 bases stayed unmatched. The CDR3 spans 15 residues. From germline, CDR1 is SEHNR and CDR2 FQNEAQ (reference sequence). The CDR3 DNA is TGTGCCAGCAGCTTAGTATACAGGGGAAACTATGGCTACACCTTC. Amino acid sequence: CASSLVYRGNYGYTF.

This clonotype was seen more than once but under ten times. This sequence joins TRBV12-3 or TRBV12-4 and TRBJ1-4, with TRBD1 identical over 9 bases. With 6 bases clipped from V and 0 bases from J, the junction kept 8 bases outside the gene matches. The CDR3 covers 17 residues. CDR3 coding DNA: TGTGCCAGCAGCCTAGGGACAGGGTTTACAACTAATGAAAAACTGTTTTTT. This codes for CASSLGTGFTTNEKLFF.

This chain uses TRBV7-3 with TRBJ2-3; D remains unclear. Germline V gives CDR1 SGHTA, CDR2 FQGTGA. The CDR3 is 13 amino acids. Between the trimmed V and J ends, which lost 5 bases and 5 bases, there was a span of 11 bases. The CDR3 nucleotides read TGTGCCAGCAGCACTCATTCTGGAGATACGCAGTATTTT. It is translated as CASSTHSGDTQYF. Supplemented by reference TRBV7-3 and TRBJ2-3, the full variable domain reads GAGVSQTPSNKVTEKGKYVELRCDPISGHTALYWYRQSLGQGPEFLIYFQGTGAADDSGLPNDRFFAVRPEGSVSTLKIQRTERGDSAVYLCASSTHSGDTQYFGPGTRLTVL.

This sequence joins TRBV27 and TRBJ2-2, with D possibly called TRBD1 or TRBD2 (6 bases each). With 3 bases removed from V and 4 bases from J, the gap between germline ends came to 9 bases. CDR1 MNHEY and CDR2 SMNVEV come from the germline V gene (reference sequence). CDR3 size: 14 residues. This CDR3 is CASSFGGGTGELFF. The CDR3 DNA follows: TGTGCCAGCAGTTTCGGAGGGGGCACCGGGGAGCTGTTTTTT.

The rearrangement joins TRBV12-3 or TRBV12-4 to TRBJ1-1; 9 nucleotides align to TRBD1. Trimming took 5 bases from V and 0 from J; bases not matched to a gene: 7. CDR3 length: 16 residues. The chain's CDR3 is CASSTRQGGMNTEAFF. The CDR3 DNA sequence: TGTGCCAGCAGTACGAGACAGGGGGGTATGAACACTGAAGCTTTCTTT.

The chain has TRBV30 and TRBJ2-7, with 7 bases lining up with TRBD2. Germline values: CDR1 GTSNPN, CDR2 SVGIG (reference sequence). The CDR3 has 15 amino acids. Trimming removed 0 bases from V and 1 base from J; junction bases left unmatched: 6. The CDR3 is CAWSVAGPGSYEQYF. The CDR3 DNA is TGTGCCTGGAGTGTAGCGGGGCCAGGGTCCTACGAGCAGTACTTC.

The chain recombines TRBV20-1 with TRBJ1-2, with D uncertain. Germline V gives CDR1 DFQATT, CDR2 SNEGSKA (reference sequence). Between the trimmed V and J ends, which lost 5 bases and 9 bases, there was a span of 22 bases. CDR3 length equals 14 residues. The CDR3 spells CSAPPPGISARYTF. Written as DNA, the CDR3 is TGCAGTGCTCCGCCGCCCGGGATCTCGGCTCGCTACACCTTC.

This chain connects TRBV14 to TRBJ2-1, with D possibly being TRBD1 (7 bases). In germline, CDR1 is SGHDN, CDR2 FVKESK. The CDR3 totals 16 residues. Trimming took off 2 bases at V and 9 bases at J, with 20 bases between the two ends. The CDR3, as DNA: TGTGCCAGCAGCCAACAGGGGGGACCCCCTTCCACTGAGCAGTTCTTC. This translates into CASSQQGGPPSTEQFF.